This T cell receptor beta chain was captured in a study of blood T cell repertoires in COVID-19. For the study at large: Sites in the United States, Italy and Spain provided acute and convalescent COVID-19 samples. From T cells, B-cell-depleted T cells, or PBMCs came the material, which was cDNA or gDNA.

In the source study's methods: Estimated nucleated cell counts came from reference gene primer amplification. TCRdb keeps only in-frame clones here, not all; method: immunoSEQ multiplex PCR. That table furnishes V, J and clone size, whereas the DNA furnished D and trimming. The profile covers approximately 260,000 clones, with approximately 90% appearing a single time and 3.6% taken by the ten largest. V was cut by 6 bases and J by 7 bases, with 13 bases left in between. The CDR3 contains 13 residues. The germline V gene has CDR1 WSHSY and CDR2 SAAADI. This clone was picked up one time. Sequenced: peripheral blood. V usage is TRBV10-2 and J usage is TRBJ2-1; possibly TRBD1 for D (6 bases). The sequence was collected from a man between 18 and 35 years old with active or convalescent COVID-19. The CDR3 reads CASRVTRGNEQFF. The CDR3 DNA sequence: TGCGCCAGCAGGGTCACGAGGGGGAATGAGCAGTTCTTC.